These 27 T cell receptor beta chains originate from one sample sequenced in a study of T-cell memory formation after mild COVID-19. One entry per CDR3 protein results from TCRdb running MiXCR on the 5' RACE reads. The repertoire has about 390,000 distinct CDR3 sequences, more than 15% of them found once; the top ten carry about 22%. Sequenced: PBMCs or a T cell subset sorted from them (not recorded which). Every receptor here comes from a man younger than 30 who had mild COVID-19 (a few samples of this study predate the infection). Cell type and time point are not known.

This clonotype was detected ten times or more. V usage is TRBV7-2 and J usage is TRBJ2-3; 9 positions match TRBD1. The ends lost 5 bases at V and 8 bases at J; junction bases unmatched: 5. The V gene's germline CDR1 is SGHTA and CDR2 FQGNSA. This CDR3 has 13 amino acids. The CDR3 loop reads CASSRTGDGTQYF. The CDR3 DNA is TGTGCCAGCAGCCGGACAGGGGATGGTACGCAGTATTTT. Drawing the rest from reference TRBV7-2 and TRBJ2-3, the complete variable domain is GAGVSQSPSNKVTEKGKDVELRCDPISGHTALYWYRQSLGQGLEFLIYFQGNSAPDKSGLPSDRFSAERTGGSVSTLTIQRTQQEDSAVYLCASSRTGDGTQYFGPGTRLTVL.

Only a few counts were recorded for this clonotype. The chain recombines TRBV29-1 with TRBJ2-1; a possible D gene is TRBD2 (6 bases). Germline CDR1 reads SQVTM; CDR2 reads ANQGSEA. CDR3 length: 13 amino acids. V lost 4 bases, J lost 9 bases, and 16 bases lay in between. This chain's CDR3 is CSVVRSGGTEQFF. For the CDR3, the DNA is TGCAGCGTTGTTAGGTCCGGGGGAACTGAGCAGTTCTTC.

This clonotype appeared many times. The rearrangement joins TRBV12-3 or TRBV12-4 to TRBJ2-2; D unresolved. The V end was cut by 2 bases, the J end by 6 bases, with 7 bases between. The CDR3 length is 13 residues. The DNA of the CDR3 is TGTGCCAGCAGTTTAAATCGGGCCGGGGAGCTGTTTTTT. Translating it yields CASSLNRAGELFF.

The V gene is TRBV7-9, the J gene TRBJ1-1, with 8 positions matching TRBD1. The V gene end was trimmed by 7 bases and the J gene end by 10 bases; junction bases not matched to a gene: 11. The CDR3 contains 13 residues. The germline V gene has CDR1 SEHNR and CDR2 FQNEAQ (reference sequence). For the CDR3, the DNA is TGTGCCAGCACCCCGGACAGGGCCATCGGAGCTTTCTTT. Its protein product is CASTPDRAIGAFF. The full variable domain, in which reference TRBV7-9 and TRBJ1-1 provide the parts outside the CDR3, is DTGVSQNPRHKITKRGQNVTFRCDPISEHNRLYWYRQTLGQGPEFLTYFQNEAQLEKSRLLSDRFSAERPKGSFSTLEIQRTEQGDSAMYLCASTPDRAIGAFFGQGTRLTVV.

The J gene is TRBJ2-3, the V gene TRBV12-3 or TRBV12-4; TRBD2 is a possible D gene (5 bases). V was cut by 7 bases and J by 7 bases, with 12 bases left in between. The CDR3 contains 12 residues. CDR3: CASTETTNTQYF. CDR3 in DNA: TGTGCCAGCACCGAGACTACGAATACGCAGTATTTT.

The chain couples TRBV20-1 to TRBJ1-1, with a possible D match to TRBD1 (6 bases). V shed 6 bases and J shed 3 bases, with 17 bases lying between them. The CDR3 sequence is 14 residues long. The germline V gene encodes CDR1 DFQATT and CDR2 SNEGSKA (reference sequence). The CDR3 loop is CSAGGGKGDTEAFF. The CDR3 bases are TGCAGTGCGGGTGGGGGGAAGGGGGACACTGAAGCTTTCTTT.

Here the CDR3 DNA reads TGTGCCAGCAGGCCACGGACAGGGGAAAATTCACCCCTCCACTTT. This encodes CASRPRTGENSPLHF. V usage is TRBV6-6 and J usage is TRBJ1-6, with TRBD1 matching 9 bases. CDR1 is MNHNY, CDR2 SVGAGI, per germline (reference sequence). Losses at the gene ends were 6 bases for V and 7 bases for J; bases not matched to a gene: 7. There are 15 residues in the CDR3.

This clonotype was observed a few times. The gene calls are TRBV10-3 and TRBJ2-7, with D maybe TRBD1 (6 bases). Germline V gene data show CDR1 as ENHRY and CDR2 as SYGVKD. V shed 7 bases and J shed 0 bases, with 13 bases lying between them. The CDR3 sequence is 14 residues long. The CDR3 here is CAIKFDRNSYEQYV. For the CDR3, the DNA is TGTGCCATCAAGTTTGACAGGAACTCCTACGAGCAGTACGTC.

The V and J genes are TRBV7-7 and TRBJ2-3; D uncertain. Between the trimmed V and J ends, which lost 3 bases and 2 bases, there was a span of 12 bases. The CDR3 covers 15 residues. Per the germline V gene, CDR1 is SSHAT and CDR2 is FNYEAQ (reference sequence). This CDR3 is CASSFSYTDTDTQYF. The CDR3 nucleotides are TGTGCCAGCAGCTTTTCGTATACAGACACAGATACGCAGTATTTT.

This clonotype appeared a few times. The chain joins TRBV7-2 to TRBJ1-2; D remains unclear. V lost 3 bases and J lost 6, with 11 bases in between. CDR1 and CDR2 from the germline V gene are SGHTA and FQGNSA. CDR3 size: 13 residues. CDR3 DNA sequence: TGTGCCAGCAGCTTCGCCGGAAGGGATGGCTACACCTTC. Its protein is CASSFAGRDGYTF. Using reference TRBV7-2 and TRBJ1-2 for the parts outside the CDR3, the full variable domain is GAGVSQSPSNKVTEKGKDVELRCDPISGHTALYWYRQSLGQGLEFLIYFQGNSAPDKSGLPSDRFSAERTGGSVSTLTIQRTQQEDSAVYLCASSFAGRDGYTFGSGTRLTVV.

Only a few counts were recorded for this clonotype. CDR3 coding DNA: TGTGCCAGCAGCTTTCGGCAGTTGAACACTGAAGCTTTCTTT. Protein product: CASSFRQLNTEAFF. V and J are TRBV7-2 and TRBJ1-1; D is ambiguous. Trimming took off 3 bases at V and 0 bases at J, with 8 bases between the two ends. The CDR3 runs 14 residues. The V gene's germline CDR1 is SGHTA and CDR2 FQGNSA.

This clonotype was seen only once. The V and J genes are TRBV6-2 or TRBV6-3 and TRBJ1-1; the match to TRBD1 covers 10 bases. This CDR3 is 14 amino acids long. Per germline, CDR1 MNHEY and CDR2 SVGEGT. V dropped 2 bases and J dropped 7; count of bases not matched to a gene: 4. CDR3 sequence (DNA): TGTGCCAGCAGTTACCTCCGGGACAGGGGTGAAGCTTTCTTT. This gives the protein CASSYLRDRGEAFF.

The V gene is TRBV27, the J gene TRBJ2-3; D is unclear. Per the germline V gene, CDR1 is MNHEY and CDR2 is SMNVEV (reference sequence). The V end was cut by 3 bases, the J end by 6 bases, with 13 bases between. The CDR3 is 14 amino acids. The CDR3 loop reads CASSFQIPRDTQYF. CDR3 coding DNA: TGTGCCAGCAGTTTTCAGATCCCCCGGGATACGCAGTATTTT.

This clonotype was counted only a few times. This chain connects TRBV7-3 to TRBJ2-3; 12 bases align to TRBD2. This CDR3 spans 17 amino acids. V shed 3 bases, J shed 2 bases, and the junction held 6 bases outside the gene matches. Germline loops: CDR1 SGHTA, CDR2 FQGTGA. CDR3 DNA: TGTGCCAGCAGCTTGCTAGCGGGGGGGCCTGACACAGATACGCAGTATTTT. Translated, it gives CASSLLAGGPDTDTQYF.

This clonotype has more than one count but fewer than ten. This chain links TRBV24-1 with TRBJ2-1; 8 nucleotides line up with TRBD1. The germline V gene has CDR1 KGHDR and CDR2 SFDVKD. The length of the CDR3 is 15 residues. V lost 4 bases and J lost 4; bases outside the gene matches: 5. CDR3: CATSDQTGAYNEQFF. In nucleotides, the CDR3 is TGTGCCACCAGTGACCAGACAGGGGCTTACAATGAGCAGTTCTTC.

This chain joins TRBV14 and TRBJ2-5, with no clear D. The germline V and J ends were trimmed by 1 base and 0 bases, with 15 bases remaining between them. Germline V CDR1 and CDR2: SGHDN, FVKESK. CDR3 length equals 17 residues. The CDR3 loop is CASSQAFLFEDQETQYF. In nucleotides, the CDR3 is TGTGCCAGCAGCCAAGCGTTCTTGTTCGAGGACCAAGAGACCCAGTACTTC.

CDR3 amino acids: CASTVWTSGNNEQFF. CDR3 nucleotide sequence: TGTGCCAGCACGGTTTGGACTAGCGGTAACAATGAGCAGTTCTTC. This chain links TRBV6-5 with TRBJ2-1; 10 bases are a match to TRBD2. CDR3 size: 15 residues. V lost 7 bases and J lost 5; bases outside the gene matches: 8. Germline values: CDR1 MNHEY, CDR2 SVGAGI.

The rearrangement links TRBV6-2 or TRBV6-3 to TRBJ2-5; D gene ambiguous. V was clipped by 1 base and J by 1 base, with 10 bases between them. Germline CDR1 reads MNHEY; CDR2 reads SVGEGT. This CDR3 is built from 15 residues. DNA of the CDR3: TGTGCCAGCAGTTACTGGCGCGAGGCCCAAGAGACCCAGTACTTC. Translated: CASSYWREAQETQYF.

V gene TRBV4-3 combines with J gene TRBJ1-4; possibly TRBD1 for D (6 bases). V was clipped by 0 bases and J by 0 bases, with 17 bases between them. Per the germline V gene, CDR1 is LGHNA and CDR2 is YSLEER. This CDR3 comprises 19 residues. The DNA for the CDR3 is TGCGCCAGCAGCCAAGATAGTATGGGGGGCCTTGCAACTAATGAAAAACTGTTTTTT. As protein: CASSQDSMGGLATNEKLFF.

The V and J genes are TRBV29-1 and TRBJ1-1; no reliable D call. CDR1 SQVTM and CDR2 ANQGSEA come from the germline V gene. Trimming cost V 5 bases and J 2 bases, with 9 bases left between them. CDR3 length equals 12 residues. The CDR3 here is CSVPSPNTEAFF. In DNA, the CDR3 is TGCAGCGTTCCTTCCCCCAACACTGAAGCTTTCTTT. Looking up the rest from reference TRBV29-1 and TRBJ1-1 gives the full variable domain: SAVISQKPSRDICQRGTSLTIQCQVDSQVTMMFWYRQQPGQSLTLIATANQGSEATYESGFVIDKFPISRPNLTFSTLTVSNMSPEDSSIYLCSVPSPNTEAFFGQGTRLTVV.

This rearrangement joins TRBV5-6 to TRBJ2-1; TRBD2 matches 9 bases. Germline loops: CDR1 SGHDT, CDR2 YYEEEE. The J segment lost 6 bases and the V segment lost 2 bases, leaving 6 bases of the junction unmatched. CDR3 length: 15 residues. The CDR3 protein is CASSFGLAGSNEQFF. Written as DNA, the CDR3 is TGTGCCAGCAGCTTTGGTCTAGCGGGGAGCAATGAGCAGTTCTTC. Drawing the rest from reference TRBV5-6 and TRBJ2-1, the complete variable domain is DAGVTQSPTHLIKTRGQQVTLRCSPKSGHDTVSWYQQALGQGPQFIFQYYEEEERQRGNFPDRFSGHQFPNYSSELNVNALLLGDSALYLCASSFGLAGSNEQFFGPGTRLTVL.

V and J are TRBV20-1 and TRBJ1-6; D possibly corresponds to TRBD1 (5 bases). The V gene lost 6 bases and the J gene lost 0 bases, with 9 bases spanning the gap. Germline lookup yields CDR1 DFQATT and CDR2 SNEGSKA (reference sequence). This CDR3 comprises 14 residues. The CDR3 is CSAGEGSYNSPLHF. The CDR3 nucleotides read TGCAGTGCGGGGGAGGGCTCCTATAATTCACCCCTCCACTTT.

Concerning this clonotype itself: A read error may produce the germline difference seen at one junction end. The V gene is TRBV7-7, the J gene TRBJ2-5; 7 bases are a match to TRBD1. The CDR3 totals 14 residues. The V gene's germline CDR1 is SSHAT and CDR2 FNYEAQ (reference sequence). CDR3 coding DNA: TGTGCTAGCAGCTCTACAGGGGCGGATTCGAGCCAGTACTTC. Protein product: CASSSTGADSSQYF.

This chain uses TRBV7-2 with TRBJ2-1; D perhaps matches TRBD2 (6 bases). The CDR3 loop spans 11 amino acids. Per germline, CDR1 SGHTA and CDR2 FQGNSA. The V and J ends lost 6 bases and 9 bases respectively, with 9 bases between them. The DNA of the CDR3 is TGTGCCAGCAGATCCGGGAGTGAGCAGTTCTTC. It is translated as CASRSGSEQFF.

V gene TRBV12-3 or TRBV12-4 combines with J gene TRBJ1-2, with 7 positions matching TRBD1. The J segment lost 6 bases and the V segment lost 1 base, leaving 2 bases of the junction unmatched. CDR3 length: 13 residues. CDR3 protein: CASSLGQGHGYTF. CDR3 in DNA: TGTGCCAGCAGTTTAGGACAGGGCCATGGCTACACCTTC.

This clonotype was counted a few times. The chain uses TRBV29-1 and TRBJ2-3, with a weak D call TRBD2 (5 bases). Looked up from germline, CDR1 is SQVTM and CDR2 is ANQGSEA. The CDR3 extends over 15 amino acids. V was trimmed by 6 bases and J by 5 bases, leaving 21 bases between them. The CDR3 loop is CSVAGGRRAIDTQYF. The CDR3 region has the DNA TGCAGCGTGGCGGGCGGCAGAAGGGCAATAGATACGCAGTATTTT.

This chain uses TRBV21-1 with TRBJ2-7; the DNA was not used to check the table's D call, TRBD1. TRBV21-1 is tagged as a pseudogene. The CDR3 runs 15 residues. The CDR3 region has the DNA TGTGCCAGCAGCAAACGCCAGGGGAATTACTACGAGCAGTACGTC. Translation gives CASSKRQGNYYEQYV.